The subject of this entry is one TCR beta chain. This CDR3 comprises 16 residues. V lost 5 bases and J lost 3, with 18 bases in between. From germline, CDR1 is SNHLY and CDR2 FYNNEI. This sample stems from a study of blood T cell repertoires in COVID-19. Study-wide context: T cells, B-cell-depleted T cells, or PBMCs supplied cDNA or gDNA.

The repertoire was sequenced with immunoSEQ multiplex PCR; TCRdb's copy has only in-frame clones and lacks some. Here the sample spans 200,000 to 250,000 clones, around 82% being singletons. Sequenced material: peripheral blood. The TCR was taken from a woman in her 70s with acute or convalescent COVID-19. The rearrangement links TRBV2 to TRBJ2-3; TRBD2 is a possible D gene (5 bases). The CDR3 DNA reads TGTGCCAGCAGTCTCCAGGTCCGGGGTGGTACAGATACGCAGTATTTT. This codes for CASSLQVRGGTDTQYF.